This TCR beta chain originates from a study of T-cell reconstitution after alpha-beta-depleted transplantation in children. The study, taken as a whole, reports: Recipient T cells and thymic progenitors that survived were the source of the high TCRbeta diversity seen at day 60 in some patients. Diversity and T-cell counts at one year after transplant derived mostly from new T cells. Approximately two months post-transplant, alpha-beta T cells reportedly originated from several hundred expanded graft clones.

The trim removed 5 bases at V and 6 bases at J, leaving 6 bases unmatched. The germline CDR1 and CDR2 sequences are LGHNA and YNFKEQ. The CDR3 consists of 14 residues. This clonotype was detected only once. Its antigen is as yet unknown. It was with unique molecular identifiers that the TCRbeta library was prepared. In TCRdb, the PCR reads were re-called with MiXCR into one record per CDR3 protein. The data hold about 240,000 distinct CDR3 sequences, with roughly 26% observed a single time. This sample comprised PBMCs, obtained before TCRalphabeta/CD19-depleted stem cell transplant. This chain connects TRBV4-2 to TRBJ2-1; TRBD2 matches 8 bases. The TCR originated in a girl under 10 years old with Fanconi anemia, due to receive a stem cell transplant. Here the CDR3 reads CASSSSGSLNEQFF. The CDR3 coding sequence is TGTGCCAGCAGCTCAAGCGGGAGCCTCAATGAGCAGTTCTTC.